The source of this T cell receptor beta chain is a study of beta chain features in type 1 diabetes. Broader study findings: For patients and controls alike, PCR might favor shorter templates to the same degree.

The CDR3 consists of 18 residues. V lost 7 bases and J lost 1, with 24 bases in between. Germline lookup yields CDR1 SGHVS and CDR2 FQNEAQ. The study reverse transcribed the entire isolated RNA, so it sequenced expressed TCRB transcripts. Some clones are missing from TCRdb's copy, which holds only in-frame ones; the method was immunoSEQ multiplex PCR. Among about 450,000 clones, approximately 10% were seen once, and the ten largest hold less than 0.06%. Based on CD45RO/CCR7/CD25/CD127/CD95/CD27, CD4+ regulatory, stem cell-like memory, naive and central memory cells were sorted. This clone was observed a handful of times. The target antigen is unknown.

Material: naive CD4+ T cells from blood. This chain links TRBV7-8 with TRBJ2-3; D possibly corresponds to TRBD1 (6 bases). This receptor was taken from a woman under 30 in good health. CDR3 DNA sequence: TGTGCCAGCACCGAAGATCCGGGACACTTGAGGGGCACAGATACGCAGTATTTT. Amino acids: CASTEDPGHLRGTDTQYF.